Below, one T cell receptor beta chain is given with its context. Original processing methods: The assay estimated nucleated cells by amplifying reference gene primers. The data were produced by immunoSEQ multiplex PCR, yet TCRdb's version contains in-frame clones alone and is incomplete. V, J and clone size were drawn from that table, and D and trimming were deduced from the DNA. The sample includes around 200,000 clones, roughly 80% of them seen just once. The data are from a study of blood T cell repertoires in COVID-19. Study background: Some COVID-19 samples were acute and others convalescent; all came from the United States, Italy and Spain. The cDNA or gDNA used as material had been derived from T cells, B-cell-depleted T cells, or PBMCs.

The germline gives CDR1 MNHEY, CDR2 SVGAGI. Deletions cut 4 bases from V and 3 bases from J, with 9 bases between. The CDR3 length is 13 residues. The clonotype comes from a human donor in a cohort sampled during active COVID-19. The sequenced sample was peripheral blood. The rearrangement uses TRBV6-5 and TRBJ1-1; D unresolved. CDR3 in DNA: TGTGCCAGCAGTTCGACACGACACACTGAAGCTTTCTTT. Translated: CASSSTRHTEAFF.